This TCR beta chain comes out of a study of regulatory T cells in long-lasting Graves disease. V was clipped by 0 bases and J by 3 bases, with 8 bases between them. The V gene's germline CDR1 is MNHEY and CDR2 SVGAGI. The CDR3 is 14 residues long. For TCR beta, libraries came from iRepertoire HTBI primers and Arm-PCR of CDR3 regions. One entry per CDR3 protein, called by TCRdb with MiXCR from the multiplex PCR reads. The data contain 300,000 to 400,000 distinct CDR3 sequences, approximately 15% of them seen just once; the ten biggest clones take up roughly 27%. Time point indicated: newly diagnosed GD, antithyroid drugs for less than 3 months. RNA extracted from PBMCs served as the sequencing template. The sample holds many counts of this clonotype. This same sample was also part of a study on T cells in Graves' hyperthyroidism and ophthalmopathy. From that paper: With the HTBI primer set, the TCR CDR3 went through a first round of RT-PCR.

This clonotype was sampled from a man aged 35 to 55 with Graves disease. The sequencing here drew on peripheral blood mononuclear cells (PBMCs), taken at new diagnosis, from a patient treated with antithyroid drugs. The chain couples TRBV6-5 to TRBJ1-1; unclear D gene. The DNA of the CDR3 is TGTGCCAGCAGTTACTCCCCAGTGGACACTGAAGCTTTCTTT. Amino acids: CASSYSPVDTEAFF.